This entry concerns a single T cell receptor beta chain. This may be a read error: a much more frequent sequence differs by one nucleotide. The conserved final phenylalanine or tryptophan is absent from the CDR3, which likely points to a read error. Breast cancer patients provided tissue from their axillary draining lymph nodes. This sample stems from a study of breast tumors, draining lymph nodes, adjacent tissues. Trimming left V 2 bases short and J 8 bases short, with 15 bases between. The CDR3 runs to 13 residues. The V gene's germline CDR1 is SQVTM and CDR2 ANQGSEA. TCRdb called the multiplex PCR reads again in MiXCR, with one record for every CDR3 protein. The repertoire holds about 130,000 distinct CDR3 sequences, with 20% as singletons.

This receptor was identified in a female donor with breast cancer. Some clones in this sample may be carry-over from other donors' samples. Sequences were obtained from axillary lymph node tissue. V usage is TRBV29-1 and J usage is TRBJ2-5; the D is unclear. The DNA of the CDR3 is TGCAGCGTTGAACCGGTGGAGAAAGGAACCCAGTACCTC. Translated, it gives CSVEPVEKGTQYL.